These 6 T cell receptor beta chains originate from one sample sequenced in a study of blood T cell repertoires in COVID-19. Here immunoSEQ multiplex PCR was the method, and the copy in TCRdb shows in-frame clones only, minus some. The repertoire holds 70,000 to 75,000 clones, with 81% as singletons. Material: peripheral blood. The receptors were sampled from a woman in her 70s with acute or convalescent COVID-19.

This chain connects TRBV21-1 to TRBJ2-7; the table names TRBD2, a call not compared with the DNA. TRBV21-1 is a recognized pseudogene. There are 15 residues in the CDR3. The DNA for the CDR3 is TGTGCCAGCAGCAAGGTCCCGAGTCCCGTCTACGAGCAGTACTTC. This translates into CASSKVPSPVYEQYF.

The chain employs TRBV5-6 and TRBJ2-2; D is possibly TRBD2 (5 bases). The CDR3 has 15 amino acids. V dropped 4 bases and J dropped 1 base, with 11 bases sitting between them. Per germline, CDR1 SGHDT and CDR2 YYEEEE. CDR3 protein: CASSLGGLNTGELFF. CDR3 nucleotide sequence: TGTGCCAGCAGCCTGGGCGGGCTGAACACCGGGGAGCTGTTTTTT.

This chain uses TRBV28 with TRBJ1-1; the D is unclear. Germline CDR1 is MDHEN and CDR2 is SYDVKM. Trimming stripped 10 bases from V and 2 bases from J, with 8 bases between. The CDR3 length is 11 residues. This CDR3 reads CATYRNTEAFF. In nucleotides, the CDR3 is TGTGCCACCTACAGAAACACTGAAGCTTTCTTT.

Only one count was recorded for this clone. CDR3 DNA: TGTGCCAGCAGCTTAATGGTGGGGACAGAGAACGAGCAGTACTTC. Its translation is CASSLMVGTENEQYF. This chain links TRBV11-2 with TRBJ2-7, with 7 nucleotides matching TRBD1. The CDR3 consists of 15 residues. Unmatched junction bases numbered 9, after V lost 2 bases and J lost 5 bases. Per germline, CDR1 SGHAT and CDR2 FQNNGV.

This clone has only a few counts. This chain connects TRBV3-1 (or the pseudogene TRBV3-2) to TRBJ2-1, with TRBD2 as a possible D gene (6 bases). Per the germline V gene, CDR1 is LGHDT and CDR2 is YNNKEL (reference sequence). CDR3 size: 12 residues. V was clipped by 4 bases and J by 9 bases, with 10 bases between them. The CDR3 protein is CASSPSGPEQFF. Here the CDR3 DNA reads TGTGCCAGCAGCCCAAGCGGGCCTGAGCAGTTCTTC.

The chain has TRBV18 and TRBJ2-7; 7 bases align to TRBD2. CDR1 is KGHSH and CDR2 is LQKENI in the germline V gene. This CDR3 has 14 amino acids. The trim removed 3 bases at V and 3 bases at J, leaving 5 bases unmatched. DNA of the CDR3: TGTGCCAGCTCACCGGGAGGGGCCTACTACGAGCAGTACTTC. Its translation is CASSPGGAYYEQYF.